The entry below gives a single TCR beta chain sequence along with its context. Its specificity is unknown. Generated by immunoSEQ multiplex PCR, the TCRdb table keeps only in-frame clones and is missing some. The table records under 15,000 clones, 55% to 70% of them present only once. This sample was included in a study of neoadjuvant nivolumab and ipilimumab in lung cancer. V was pared by 5 bases and J by 1 base, with 5 bases of the junction left unmatched. The germline CDR1 and CDR2 sequences are SGHAT and FQNNGV. The CDR3 has 16 amino acids. Study-level results: TCR clonality did not significantly correlate with pathologic tumor regression. TCR receptors were sequenced in few samples.

This TCR was sampled from an adult with non-small cell lung cancer. The chain carries TRBV11-2 and TRBJ2-1; 10 nucleotides line up with TRBD1. The sequences come from peripheral blood, collected after neoadjuvant nivolumab, alone or with ipilimumab, at or shortly before surgery. The CDR3, as DNA: TGTGCCAGCAGCCCCCGGACAGGGGGATCCTACAATGAGCAGTTCTTC. This codes for CASSPRTGGSYNEQFF.